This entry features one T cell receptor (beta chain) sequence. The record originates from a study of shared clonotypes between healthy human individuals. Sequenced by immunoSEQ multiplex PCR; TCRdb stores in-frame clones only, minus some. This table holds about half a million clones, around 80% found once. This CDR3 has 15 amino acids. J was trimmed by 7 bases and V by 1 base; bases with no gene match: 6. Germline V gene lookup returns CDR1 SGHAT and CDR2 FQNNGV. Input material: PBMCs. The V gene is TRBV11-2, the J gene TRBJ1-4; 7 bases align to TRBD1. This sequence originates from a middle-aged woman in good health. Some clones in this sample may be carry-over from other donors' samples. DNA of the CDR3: TGTGCCAGCAGCTTAGGAGGGGGCGTCGGTGAAAAACTGTTTTTT. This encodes CASSLGGGVGEKLFF.